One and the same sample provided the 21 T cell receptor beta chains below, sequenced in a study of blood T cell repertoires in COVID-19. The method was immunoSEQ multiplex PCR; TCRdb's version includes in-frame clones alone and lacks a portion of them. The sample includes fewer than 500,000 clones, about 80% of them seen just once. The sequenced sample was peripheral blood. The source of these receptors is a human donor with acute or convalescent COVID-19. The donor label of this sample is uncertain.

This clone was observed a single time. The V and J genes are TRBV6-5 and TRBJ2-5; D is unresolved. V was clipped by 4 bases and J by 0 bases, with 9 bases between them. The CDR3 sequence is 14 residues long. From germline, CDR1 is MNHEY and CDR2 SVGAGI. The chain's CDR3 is CASSSYAYQETQYF. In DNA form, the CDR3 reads TGTGCCAGCAGTTCCTATGCGTACCAAGAGACCCAGTACTTC.

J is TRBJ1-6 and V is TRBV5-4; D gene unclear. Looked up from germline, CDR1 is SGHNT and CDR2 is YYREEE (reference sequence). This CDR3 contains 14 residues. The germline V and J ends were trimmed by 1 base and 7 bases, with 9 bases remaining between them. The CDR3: CASSLIDINSPLHF. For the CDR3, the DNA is TGTGCCAGCAGCTTGATCGACATCAATTCACCCCTCCACTTT.

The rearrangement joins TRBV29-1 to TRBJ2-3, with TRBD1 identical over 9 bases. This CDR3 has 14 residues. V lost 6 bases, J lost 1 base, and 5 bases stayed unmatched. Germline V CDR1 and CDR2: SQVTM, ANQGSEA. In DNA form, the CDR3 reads TGCAGCGTCGCGGACAGGGGTCGCACAGATACGCAGTATTTT. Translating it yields CSVADRGRTDTQYF.

CDR3 amino acids: CASRRGTGVRAFF. In DNA form, the CDR3 reads TGTGCCAGCAGGCGCGGGACAGGGGTTAGAGCTTTCTTT. The chain couples TRBV6-5 to TRBJ1-1; the match to TRBD1 covers 10 bases. J gave up 10 bases and V 6 bases, and 8 bases lay outside the gene matches. CDR3 length: 13 amino acids. The germline CDR1 and CDR2 sequences are MNHEY and SVGAGI.

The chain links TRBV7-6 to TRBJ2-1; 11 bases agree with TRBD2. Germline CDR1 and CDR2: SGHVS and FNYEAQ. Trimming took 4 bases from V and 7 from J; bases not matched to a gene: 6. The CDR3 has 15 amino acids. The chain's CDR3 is CASSSLRTSGNEQFF. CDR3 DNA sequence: TGTGCCAGCAGCTCCCTTAGGACTAGCGGGAATGAGCAGTTCTTC. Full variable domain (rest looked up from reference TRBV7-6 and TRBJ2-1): GAGVSQSPRYKVTKRGQDVALRCDPISGHVSLYWYRQALGQGPEFLTYFNYEAQQDKSGLPNDRFSAERPEGSISTLTIQRTEQRDSAMYRCASSSLRTSGNEQFFGPGTRLTVL.

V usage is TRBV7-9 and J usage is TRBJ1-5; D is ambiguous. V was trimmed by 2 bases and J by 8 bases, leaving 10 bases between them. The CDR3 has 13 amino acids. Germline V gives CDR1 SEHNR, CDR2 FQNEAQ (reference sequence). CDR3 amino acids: CASSLFSLEPQHF. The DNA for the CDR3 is TGTGCCAGCAGCTTATTCAGCCTAGAGCCCCAGCATTTT.

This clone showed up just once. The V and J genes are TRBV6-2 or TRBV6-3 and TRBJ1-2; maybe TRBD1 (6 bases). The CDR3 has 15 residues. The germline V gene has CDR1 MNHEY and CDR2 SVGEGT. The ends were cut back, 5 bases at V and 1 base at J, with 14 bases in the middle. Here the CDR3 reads CASSPDRRYNYGYTF. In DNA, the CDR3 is TGTGCCAGCAGTCCCGACAGGAGATATAACTATGGCTACACCTTC.

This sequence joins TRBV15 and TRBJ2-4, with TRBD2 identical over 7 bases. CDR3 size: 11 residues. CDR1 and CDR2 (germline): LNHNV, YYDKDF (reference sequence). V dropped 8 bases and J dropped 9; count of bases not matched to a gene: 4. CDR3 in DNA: TGTGCCACCGGGGGAGGGGTCATTCAGTACTTC. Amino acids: CATGGGVIQYF.

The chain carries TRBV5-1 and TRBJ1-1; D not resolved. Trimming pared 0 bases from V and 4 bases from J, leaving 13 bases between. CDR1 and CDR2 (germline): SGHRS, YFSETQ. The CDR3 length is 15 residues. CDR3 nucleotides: TGCGCCAGCAGCTTGGCGACCTACAGCTCCACTGAAGCTTTCTTT. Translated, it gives CASSLATYSSTEAFF.

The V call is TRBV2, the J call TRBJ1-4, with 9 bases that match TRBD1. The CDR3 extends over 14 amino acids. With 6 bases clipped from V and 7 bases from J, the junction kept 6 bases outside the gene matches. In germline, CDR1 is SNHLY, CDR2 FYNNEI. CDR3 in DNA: TGTGCCAGCAGATTTGGACAGGGGAGTGAAAAACTGTTTTTT. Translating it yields CASRFGQGSEKLFF.

The CDR3: CASSHGQMNSPLHF. CDR3 DNA: TGTGCCAGCAGCCACGGACAGATGAATTCACCCCTCCACTTT. This rearrangement joins TRBV3-1 (or the pseudogene TRBV3-2) to TRBJ1-6; tentatively, D is TRBD1 (6 bases). Trimming removed 3 bases from V and 7 bases from J, with 10 bases in between. From germline, CDR1 is LGHDT and CDR2 YNNKEL (reference sequence). This CDR3 has 14 amino acids.

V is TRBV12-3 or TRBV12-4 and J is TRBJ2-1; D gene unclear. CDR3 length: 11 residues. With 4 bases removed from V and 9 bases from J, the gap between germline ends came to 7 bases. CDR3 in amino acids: CASSSSSEQFF. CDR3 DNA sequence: TGTGCCAGCAGTTCTAGTAGTGAGCAGTTCTTC.

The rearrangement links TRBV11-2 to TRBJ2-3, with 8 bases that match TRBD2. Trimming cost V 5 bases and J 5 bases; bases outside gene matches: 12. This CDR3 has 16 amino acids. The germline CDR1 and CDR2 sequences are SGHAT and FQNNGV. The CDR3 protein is CASSKGMGLGKDTQYF. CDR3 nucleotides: TGTGCCAGCAGCAAGGGTATGGGACTAGGGAAAGATACGCAGTATTTT.

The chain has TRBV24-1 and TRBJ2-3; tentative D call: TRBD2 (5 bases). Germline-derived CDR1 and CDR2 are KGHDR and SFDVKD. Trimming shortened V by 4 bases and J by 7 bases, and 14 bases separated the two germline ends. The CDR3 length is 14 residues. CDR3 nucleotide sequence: TGTGCCACCAGTGACCCCCGGGAAGTAAATACGCAGTATTTT. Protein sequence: CATSDPREVNTQYF.

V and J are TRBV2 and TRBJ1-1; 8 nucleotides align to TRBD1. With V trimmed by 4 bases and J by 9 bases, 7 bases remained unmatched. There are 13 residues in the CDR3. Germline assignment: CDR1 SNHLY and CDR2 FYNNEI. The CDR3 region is CASSGTGKLKAFF. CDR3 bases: TGTGCCAGCAGTGGGACAGGGAAATTAAAAGCTTTCTTT.

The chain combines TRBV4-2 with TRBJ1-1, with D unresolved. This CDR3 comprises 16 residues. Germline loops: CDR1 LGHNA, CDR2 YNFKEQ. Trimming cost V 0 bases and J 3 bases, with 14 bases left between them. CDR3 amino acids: CASSQDGRGFYTEAFF. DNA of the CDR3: TGTGCCAGCAGCCAAGATGGCCGGGGATTTTACACTGAAGCTTTCTTT.

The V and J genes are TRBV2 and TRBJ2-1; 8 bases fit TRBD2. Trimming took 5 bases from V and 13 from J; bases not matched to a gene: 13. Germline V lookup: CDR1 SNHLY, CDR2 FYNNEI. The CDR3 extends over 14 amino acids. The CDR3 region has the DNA TGTGCCAGCAGTCCCCCGGGACTAGGGCCCACTCAGTTCTTC. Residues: CASSPPGLGPTQFF.

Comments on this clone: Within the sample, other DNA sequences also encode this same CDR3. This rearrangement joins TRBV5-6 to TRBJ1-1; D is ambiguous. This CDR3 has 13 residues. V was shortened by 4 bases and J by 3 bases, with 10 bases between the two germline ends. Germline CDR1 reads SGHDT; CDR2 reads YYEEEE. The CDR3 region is CASSPDRDTEAFF. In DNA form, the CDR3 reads TGTGCCAGCAGCCCGGATCGGGACACTGAAGCTTTCTTT.

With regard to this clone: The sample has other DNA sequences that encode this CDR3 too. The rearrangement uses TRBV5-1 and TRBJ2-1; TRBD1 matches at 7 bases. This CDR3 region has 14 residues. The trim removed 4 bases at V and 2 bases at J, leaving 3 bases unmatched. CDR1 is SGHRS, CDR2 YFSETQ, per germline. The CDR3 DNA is TGCGCCAGCAGCCCCGGGACAGCCTACAATGAGCAGTTCTTC. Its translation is CASSPGTAYNEQFF.

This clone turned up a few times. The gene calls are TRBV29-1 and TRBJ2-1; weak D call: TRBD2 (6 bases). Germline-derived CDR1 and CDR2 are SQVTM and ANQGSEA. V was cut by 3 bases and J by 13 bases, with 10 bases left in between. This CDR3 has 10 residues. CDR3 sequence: CSVDGGPQFF. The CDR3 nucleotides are TGCAGCGTTGACGGGGGTCCCCAGTTCTTC.

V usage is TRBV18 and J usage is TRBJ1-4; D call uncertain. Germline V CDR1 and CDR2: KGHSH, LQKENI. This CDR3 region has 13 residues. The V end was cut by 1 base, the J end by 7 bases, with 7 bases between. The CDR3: CASSPHEGEKLFF. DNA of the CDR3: TGTGCCAGCTCACCACACGAGGGTGAAAAACTGTTTTTT.